The 22 T cell receptor beta chains listed next were all sequenced from one sample in a study of cytomegalovirus exposure and HLA in healthy donors. With 60 Vbeta and 13 Jbeta primers, the PCR was carried out. Data came from immunoSEQ multiplex PCR; TCRdb stores just in-frame clones and leaves some out. The sample has about 180,000 clones; around 82% are singletons. The material sequenced was PBMCs. All receptors derive from a woman aged 25 to 45 in good health and CMV-seropositive.

V and J are TRBV6-4 and TRBJ2-3, with TRBD2 identical over 8 bases. From germline, CDR1 is MRHNA and CDR2 SNTAGT. V lost 5 bases and J lost 2; bases outside the gene matches: 3. The CDR3 extends over 14 amino acids. The DNA of the CDR3 is TGTGCCAGCAGTCCCGGGGGGGCCACAGATACGCAGTATTTT. Translation: CASSPGGATDTQYF.

The chain employs TRBV6-6 and TRBJ1-2; TRBD1 is a possible D gene (6 bases). Germline CDR1 is MNHNY and CDR2 is SVGAGI (reference sequence). CDR3 size: 14 residues. Trimming cost V 8 bases and J 2 bases, with 15 bases left between them. CDR3 in amino acids: CASLWTGTNYGYTF. Written as DNA, the CDR3 is TGTGCCAGCTTGTGGACGGGGACAAACTATGGCTACACCTTC.

This clone was seen just once. V and J are TRBV7-9 and TRBJ1-4, with 7 bases fitting TRBD1. The CDR3 is 15 amino acids. Losses at the gene ends were 1 base for V and 5 bases for J; bases not matched to a gene: 4. Per the germline V gene, CDR1 is SEHNR and CDR2 is FQNEAQ (reference sequence). Here the CDR3 DNA reads TGTGCCAGCAGCTTAGGGGACAGCCGGAATGAAAAACTGTTTTTT. This translates into CASSLGDSRNEKLFF.

This rearrangement joins TRBV7-9 to TRBJ1-6; perhaps TRBD1 as D (5 bases). The length of the CDR3 is 15 residues. Trimming stripped 4 bases from V and 0 bases from J, with 7 bases between. Germline values: CDR1 SEHNR, CDR2 FQNEAQ (reference sequence). The CDR3 is CASSSQGSYNSPLHF. CDR3 in DNA: TGTGCCAGCAGCTCCCAGGGCTCCTATAATTCACCCCTCCACTTT.

V and J are TRBV28 and TRBJ2-3, with D hard to call. Trimming took off 6 bases at V and 2 bases at J, with 12 bases between the two ends. Per germline, CDR1 MDHEN and CDR2 SYDVKM. This CDR3 has 14 amino acids. The CDR3 bases are TGTGCCAGCAGCCCGCCCACACACACAGATACGCAGTATTTT. It translates to CASSPPTHTDTQYF.

This chain links TRBV6-6 with TRBJ1-5; TRBD1 matches at 7 bases. This CDR3 has 14 amino acids. Germline values: CDR1 MNHNY, CDR2 SVGAGI (reference sequence). With 6 bases clipped from V and 5 bases from J, the junction kept 7 bases outside the gene matches. The CDR3 nucleotides read TGTGCCAGCAGCTCGCCTCAGGGGGATCAGCCCCAGCATTTT. It specifies CASSSPQGDQPQHF.

On this clone: One end of the junction does not line up with germline, which may come from a read error. The V and J genes are TRBV20-1 and TRBJ2-7; D uncertain. Per germline, CDR1 DFQATT and CDR2 SNEGSKA (reference sequence). This CDR3 spans 11 amino acids. The CDR3 spells CSVGINYEQCF. In DNA form, the CDR3 reads TGCAGTGTTGGTATTAACTACGAGCAGTGCTTC.

The chain joins TRBV11-2 to TRBJ1-5; TRBD1 aligns across 8 bases. J was trimmed by 7 bases and V by 3 bases; bases with no gene match: 11. The CDR3 is 16 amino acids. CDR1 is SGHAT and CDR2 is FQNNGV in the germline V gene. DNA of the CDR3: TGTGCCAGCAGCTTCGGGGCAGGGGGCGCGGGACAGCCCCAGCATTTT. Its translation is CASSFGAGGAGQPQHF.

In this sample, this clone is medium-sized. V gene TRBV5-4 combines with J gene TRBJ2-1; no definite D call. CDR3 size: 18 residues. Germline V gene sequence: CDR1 SGHNT, CDR2 YYREEE (reference sequence). V dropped 2 bases and J dropped 0 bases, with 18 bases sitting between them. CDR3: CASSLDSPLLSSYNEQFF. The CDR3 region has the DNA TGTGCCAGCAGCTTAGACTCGCCCCTCTTAAGCTCCTACAATGAGCAGTTCTTC.

The genes are TRBV7-2 and TRBJ2-7; D may be TRBD2 (5 bases). The CDR3 has 16 residues. Trimming left V 0 bases short and J 4 bases short, with 16 bases between. CDR1 and CDR2 from the germline V gene are SGHTA and FQGNSA. The CDR3 nucleotides read TGTGCCAGCAGCTTAGCGCGGAGGCCGGACCCTTACGAGCAGTACTTC. Its protein product is CASSLARRPDPYEQYF.

Note on this clone: A junction boundary mismatches the germline segment, possibly from a read error. This chain joins TRBV19 and TRBJ2-1; D not certain. The germline gives CDR1 LNHDA, CDR2 SQIVND (reference sequence). The CDR3 totals 9 residues. The DNA of the CDR3 is TGTGCCAGTAGGAACTCTAAGATCTTC. As protein: CASRNSKIF.

The J gene is TRBJ2-3, the V gene TRBV29-1; 7 bases are a match to TRBD1. V trimming: 3 bases; J trimming: 4 bases; junction bases outside the gene matches: 13. The CDR3 has 16 amino acids. Germline CDR1 is SQVTM and CDR2 is ANQGSEA. DNA for the CDR3: TGCAGCGTTGAGCGATTCCCTGGACAGGTACCAGATACGCAGTATTTT. Its translation is CSVERFPGQVPDTQYF.

This clone was seen more than once but under ten times. The same CDR3 arises from other DNA sequences in this sample as well. The chain employs TRBV6-5 and TRBJ1-6; TRBD1 might be the D (5 bases). The germline V gene has CDR1 MNHEY and CDR2 SVGAGI. The length of the CDR3 is 14 residues. V lost 2 bases to trimming and J lost 6 bases, with 8 bases between them. The CDR3: CASSYGGGNSPLHF. The CDR3, as DNA: TGTGCCAGCAGTTACGGGGGGGGTAATTCACCCCTCCACTTT.

The CDR3 DNA sequence: TGTGCCAGCAGTCATCCCTACAGGGGCGGCGGCAATCAGCCCCAGCATTTT. Residues: CASSHPYRGGGNQPQHF. The V gene is TRBV28, the J gene TRBJ1-5, with 7 bases fitting TRBD1. V was pared by 5 bases and J by 2 bases, with 12 bases of the junction left unmatched. Germline-derived CDR1 and CDR2 are MDHEN and SYDVKM. The CDR3 loop spans 17 amino acids.

This chain connects TRBV11-2 to TRBJ2-7; D might be TRBD1 (5 bases). The CDR3 runs to 15 residues. Germline V gives CDR1 SGHAT, CDR2 FQNNGV. Trimming stripped 5 bases from V and 2 bases from J, with 16 bases between. CDR3 in amino acids: CASSTLRQNPYEQYF. CDR3 bases: TGTGCCAGCAGCACCCTCCGACAGAACCCCTACGAGCAGTACTTC.

This chain uses TRBV19 with TRBJ2-1; possible D gene TRBD2, 6 bases. The CDR3 extends over 15 amino acids. V lost 3 bases, J lost 8 bases, and 17 bases lay in between. Germline V gene data show CDR1 as LNHDA and CDR2 as SQIVND (reference sequence). The CDR3 loop is CASSIVKAGRYEQFF. The CDR3 DNA sequence: TGTGCCAGTAGTATCGTTAAGGCAGGGAGGTATGAGCAGTTCTTC.

This sequence joins TRBV7-8 and TRBJ2-2; a weak D match, TRBD2 (5 bases). This CDR3 contains 14 residues. Per the germline V gene, CDR1 is SGHVS and CDR2 is FQNEAQ. The V gene lost 2 bases and the J gene lost 3 bases, with 7 bases spanning the gap. The CDR3 sequence is CASSLQRYTGELFF. CDR3 coding DNA: TGTGCCAGCAGCTTACAGCGGTACACCGGGGAGCTGTTTTTT.

A note on this clone: Given the absence of the conserved phenylalanine or tryptophan at the CDR3 end, a read error is likely. The DNA is omitted, as the CDR3 cannot be located on it reliably, and the CDR3 follows TCRdb's listing. The genes are TRBV9 and TRBJ1-2; the listed D gene, TRBD1, was not tested against the DNA. The V gene's germline CDR1 is SGDLS and CDR2 YYNGEE. The CDR3 contains 14 residues when both ends are counted. CDR3: CASSVGDTRVSMTL.

The rearrangement joins TRBV5-1 to TRBJ2-5; the match to TRBD1 covers 7 bases. CDR3 length: 14 residues. Germline CDR1 and CDR2: SGHRS and YFSETQ. Trimming cost V 4 bases and J 1 base; bases outside gene matches: 4. The CDR3 nucleotides are TGCGCCAGCAGCGAGGGACAGCCCCAAGAGACCCAGTACTTC. As protein: CASSEGQPQETQYF.

This clone was seen a few times. The gene calls are TRBV5-1 and TRBJ2-7; the match to TRBD1 covers 11 bases. Germline V gives CDR1 SGHRS, CDR2 YFSETQ. The CDR3 is 16 amino acids. Trimming took 4 bases from V and 2 from J; bases not matched to a gene: 8. The CDR3 nucleotides are TGCGCCAGCAGCCGAGATCCGGGACAGGGGGCCTACGAGCAGTACTTC. This sequence encodes CASSRDPGQGAYEQYF.

This chain links TRBV5-1 with TRBJ2-5; 7 bases are shared with TRBD2. J was trimmed by 4 bases and V by 2 bases; bases with no gene match: 11. The CDR3 runs to 16 residues. CDR1 SGHRS and CDR2 YFSETQ come from the germline V gene. CDR3 DNA sequence: TGCGCCAGCAGCTTAACTAGCGCCCCGGGCGGAGAGACCCAGTACTTC. Amino acids: CASSLTSAPGGETQYF. The full variable domain, in which reference TRBV5-1 and TRBJ2-5 provide the parts outside the CDR3, is KAGVTQTPRYLIKTRGQQVTLSCSPISGHRSVSWYQQTPGQGLQFLFEYFSETQRNKGNFPGRFSGRQFSNSRSEMNVSTLELGDSALYLCASSLTSAPGGETQYFGPGTRLLVL.

Here the CDR3 reads CASSLGLAVSYEQYF. CDR3 nucleotides: TGCGCCAGCAGCCTGGGACTAGCGGTATCCTACGAGCAGTACTTC. The V call is TRBV4-3, the J call TRBJ2-7; TRBD2 agrees at 11 bases. Germline V gives CDR1 LGHNA, CDR2 YSLEER. The CDR3 length is 15 residues. The V gene end was trimmed by 4 bases and the J gene end by 1 base; junction bases not matched to a gene: 3.